Presented here are 17 T cell receptor beta chains from one specimen sequenced in a study of preoperative IRX-2 immunotherapy in early breast cancer. Treatment defined: preoperative locoregional IRX-2 cytokine immunotherapy. Sequencing was performed with immunoSEQ multiplex PCR; in TCRdb, only in-frame clones are kept and a portion is missing. The table has around 95,000 clones, approximately 90% seen once. The specimen was tumor tissue, collected after IRX-2 immunotherapy. All receptors come from a human donor with breast cancer.

The chain recombines TRBV28 with TRBJ2-7, with 12 nucleotides matching TRBD2. In germline, CDR1 is MDHEN, CDR2 SYDVKM. The junction had 14 bases not matched to a gene; V was cut back by 8 bases and J by 12 bases. The CDR3 consists of 14 residues. The CDR3 bases are TGTGCCAGCCGACTAGCGGGGGCGTCCTACGATGCGTACTTC. This translates into CASRLAGASYDAYF. The complete variable domain, with remaining parts taken from reference TRBV28 and TRBJ2-7, reads DVKVTQSSRYLVKRTGEKVFLECVQDMDHENMFWYRQDPGLGLRLIYFSYDVKMKEKGDIPEGYSVSREKKERFSLILESASTNQTSMYLCASRLAGASYDAYFGPGTRLTVT.

The J gene is TRBJ1-6, the V gene TRBV5-1; tentative D call: TRBD1 (6 bases). Per germline, CDR1 SGHRS and CDR2 YFSETQ. The CDR3 covers 15 residues. The V and J ends lost 3 bases and 7 bases respectively, with 14 bases between them. This chain's CDR3 is CASSSTGGLNSPLHF. The CDR3 nucleotides are TGCGCCAGCAGCTCTACGGGGGGCCTGAATTCACCCCTCCACTTT.

Only a few counts were recorded for this clone. The chain uses TRBV14 and TRBJ2-3; the D gene is possibly TRBD2 (5 bases). The CDR3 is 14 residues long. CDR1 and CDR2 from the germline V gene are SGHDN and FVKESK. The V end was cut by 4 bases, the J end by 0 bases, with 8 bases between. DNA of the CDR3: TGTGCCAGCAGCCTCGGGGTCAGCACAGATACGCAGTATTTT. It specifies CASSLGVSTDTQYF.

The rearrangement joins TRBV18 to TRBJ1-1; D gene uncertain. Trimming took off 2 bases at V and 0 bases at J, with 13 bases between the two ends. The CDR3 covers 16 residues. Germline CDR1 is KGHSH and CDR2 is LQKENI. The CDR3 sequence is CASSPKISGMNTEAFF. The CDR3 DNA follows: TGTGCCAGCTCACCAAAGATATCGGGAATGAACACTGAAGCTTTCTTT.

The chain employs TRBV11-3 and TRBJ1-4; D not certain. V was cut by 4 bases and J by 3 bases, with 9 bases left in between. The germline V gene has CDR1 SGHNT and CDR2 YENEEA. The length of the CDR3 is 14 residues. DNA for the CDR3: TGTGCCAGCAGCTCCACGGCCTCTAATGAAAAACTGTTTTTT. Its protein is CASSSTASNEKLFF.

The chain recombines TRBV6-8 with TRBJ1-2; D is ambiguous. This CDR3 is built from 13 residues. The V gene's germline CDR1 is MNHGY and CDR2 SAAAGT. V was trimmed by 0 bases and J by 5 bases, leaving 7 bases between them. For the CDR3, the DNA is TGTGCCAGCAGTTACTCCCGTGGGTATGGCTACACCTTC. Its translation is CASSYSRGYGYTF.

In its sample, this clone was seen a few times. The rearrangement joins TRBV6-8 to TRBJ2-3; TRBD1 aligns across 9 bases. With 5 bases clipped from V and 1 base from J, the junction kept 7 bases outside the gene matches. This CDR3 has 16 residues. Germline CDR1 is MNHGY and CDR2 is SAAAGT. CDR3 nucleotides: TGTGCCAGCAGTCGAGGGACAGGGTGGGGCACAGATACGCAGTATTTT. Amino acids: CASSRGTGWGTDTQYF.

As for this clone: The sample holds other DNA sequences that translate to the same CDR3. V usage is TRBV18 and J usage is TRBJ2-7; a weak D match, TRBD1 (6 bases). The CDR3 has 13 amino acids. Germline CDR1 and CDR2: KGHSH and LQKENI. V lost 4 bases and J lost 3, with 10 bases in between. The CDR3 protein is CASSRDTGYEQYF. CDR3 nucleotides: TGTGCCAGCTCACGGGACACGGGCTACGAGCAGTACTTC.

CDR3 nucleotides: TGCAGCGTTGCTGACAGCGGCGGGAGAGTCACCGGGGAGCTGTTTTTT. Its protein is CSVADSGGRVTGELFF. The gene calls are TRBV29-1 and TRBJ2-2, with TRBD2 matching 7 bases. The CDR3 runs to 16 residues. Trimming at V came to 4 bases and at J to 4 bases, leaving 12 bases not matched to a gene. The V gene's germline CDR1 is SQVTM and CDR2 ANQGSEA.

V usage is TRBV28 and J usage is TRBJ1-4; 9 bases agree with TRBD1. The CDR3 is 14 amino acids. Germline V CDR1 and CDR2: MDHEN, SYDVKM. The trim removed 6 bases at V and 8 bases at J, leaving 7 bases unmatched. The CDR3 DNA reads TGTGCCAGCAGAGCGGGACAGGGTGGAGAAAAACTGTTTTTT. Its translation is CASRAGQGGEKLFF.

The chain combines TRBV6-8 with TRBJ1-6; 8 nucleotides line up with TRBD1. Germline CDR1 reads MNHGY; CDR2 reads SAAAGT. CDR3 size: 14 residues. With V trimmed by 8 bases and J by 5 bases, 5 bases remained unmatched. CDR3 bases: TGTGCCAGCGCAGGGGGCGCCCATAATTCACCCCTCCACTTT. Protein product: CASAGGAHNSPLHF.

The genes are TRBV7-7 and TRBJ2-1; D may be TRBD1 (6 bases). The V and J ends lost 5 bases and 5 bases respectively, with 22 bases between them. CDR1 and CDR2 from the germline V gene are SSHAT and FNYEAQ (reference sequence). The CDR3 loop spans 17 amino acids. CDR3 DNA sequence: TGTGCCAGCAGCGTCGGGACAACTAGGAAAGTCCACAATGAGCAGTTCTTC. Translation: CASSVGTTRKVHNEQFF.

This chain uses TRBV30 with TRBJ1-1, with unresolved D. Germline V gene data show CDR1 as GTSNPN and CDR2 as SVGIG (reference sequence). This CDR3 has 11 residues. Trimming removed 1 base at V and 8 bases at J, with 8 bases between. CDR3 region: CAWSEAAEAFF. CDR3 nucleotides: TGTGCCTGGAGTGAGGCAGCCGAAGCTTTCTTT.

The gene calls are TRBV19 and TRBJ1-5; D is undetermined. The CDR3 runs 11 residues. The V gene's germline CDR1 is LNHDA and CDR2 SQIVND (reference sequence). Trimming cost V 6 bases and J 9 bases, with 9 bases left between them. The CDR3 region is CASSDGRPQHF. The CDR3 nucleotides read TGTGCCAGTAGCGACGGGCGGCCCCAGCATTTT.

Worth noting for this clone: One end of the junction does not line up with germline, which may come from a read error. The chain employs TRBV11-3 and TRBJ2-3; no definite D call. Germline CDR1 reads SGHNT; CDR2 reads YENEEA. CDR3 size: 15 residues. This CDR3 reads CASSLEGRLADTQYF. The CDR3 DNA is TGTGCCAGCAGTTTAGAAGGCCGACTGGCAGATACGCAGTATTTT.

The chain couples TRBV28 to TRBJ1-4; 7 bases agree with TRBD1. The trim removed 0 bases at V and 15 bases at J, leaving 25 bases unmatched. Germline V gives CDR1 MDHEN, CDR2 SYDVKM. This CDR3 is 19 amino acids long. This CDR3 is CASSLWSLLGTANGSRMFF. CDR3 bases: TGTGCCAGCAGTTTATGGTCTCTATTAGGGACAGCTAATGGGAGTAGAATGTTTTTT.

This clone has only one observation. This rearrangement joins TRBV6-8 to TRBJ2-1; TRBD2 aligns across 10 bases. The CDR3 has 15 residues. The V gene end was trimmed by 2 bases and the J gene end by 4 bases; junction bases not matched to a gene: 2. CDR1 and CDR2 from the germline V gene are MNHGY and SAAAGT. CDR3 amino acids: CASSYGLAVYNEQFF. The CDR3 coding sequence is TGTGCCAGCAGTTACGGACTAGCGGTTTACAATGAGCAGTTCTTC.